The entry below describes one T cell receptor beta chain. This clonotype was detected ten times or more. The antigen it recognizes is unknown. The input lacks base qualities; no much larger clone sits a single base away. The data originate from a study of human T cells and chemical hapten exposure (dated by TCRdb to the early 2020s). Study-level background: Libraries were pooled for sequencing, and per-sample TCR yields varied mainly because of small differences in library volumes within the pool. Peripheral blood TCR repertoire changes were tracked in vivo in alopecia patients during primary and secondary sensitization to the hapten diphenylcyclopropenone (DPC). Both TCR alpha and TCR beta chains were sequenced from each blood RNA sample. Summary of the overall study and its limitations: DPC sensitization did not change how many TCRs were above 1 in 1000 frequency, and no evidence was found of alterations in global repertoire structure. Repeated subsampling changed both the strength of the expansion versus patch-test correlation and the threshold at which that correlation became significant.

Taken from cysteine to phenylalanine, the CDR3 has 11 residues. The only DNA kept is the CDR3, 33 bases in frame from the first base. CDR1 and CDR2, per the germline V gene (reference sequence), are GTSNPN and SVGIG. V gives up 2 bases and J gives up 5 bases, and the segment between their germline ends measures 3 bases. The library was prepared using 5' RACE. Sequencing was carried out with an Illumina MiSeq. During library preparation, unique molecular identifiers were attached to individual cDNA molecules so that TCRs could be counted quantitatively and reproducibly. From the authors' description of their analysis: The median number of TCRs per sample was some 100,000, ranging from roughly 23,224 to 690,600. V, J and CDR3 annotation of the TCR reads was carried out using the Decombinator software suite. Every sample was subsampled to the same number of TCRs (28,000) for the PS versus PT1 abundance plots. Expanded TCRs were defined as absent before sensitization and observed at least eight times at the 2-week time point. In TCRdb, the public reads were trimmed at Q25 with fastp and aligned with MiXCR, with productive beta chains retained. Duplicate CDR3 protein sequences are folded into a single record with the most common DNA and genes. These V and J calls rely on TCRdb rather than the paper's analysis. This sample comprises about 81,000 distinct CDR3 sequences, roughly 8.4% of them detected only once. Approximately 2.1% of the sample is held by the ten biggest clonotypes.

Total RNA was extracted from unfractionated whole blood collected in Tempus Blood RNA tubes. Five healthy volunteers served as TCR sequencing controls and were bled at day 0, 2 weeks and 6 weeks. The sequence is built from TRBV30 and TRBJ2-2, with the D segment identity uncertain. This TCR came from a male donor in good health. The DNA sequence is as follows: TGTGCCTGGAGTTTTACCGGGGAGCTGTTTTTT. Translated, it gives CAWSFTGELFF.